Listed below are T cell receptor beta chains from one sample, sequenced in a study of blood T cell repertoires in COVID-19. The repertoire was sequenced with immunoSEQ multiplex PCR; TCRdb's copy has only in-frame clones and lacks some. The data contain some 31,000 clones, around 93% of them singletons. The source material was peripheral blood. The source is a human donor with active COVID-19. The donor label of this sample is uncertain. Both conserved end residues are part of each CDR3. Each record gives: D gene, V gene, clone size, J gene, CDR3 DNA, CDR3 protein. A D gene is named only where the DNA matches it firmly. Rows give clone size only sometimes, using once, few, many, or a class for an expanded clone.

-	TRBV12-3/TRBV12-4	-	TRBJ2-5	TGTGCCAGCAATATATGGCAGGGAGAGACCCAGTACTTC	CASNIWQGETQYF
-	TRBV6-2/TRBV6-3	once	TRBJ2-2	TGTGCCAGCAGTTACCTCGGGGCGGGGGCCCTTACTAACACCGGGGAGCTGTTTTTT	CASSYLGAGALTNTGELFF
-	TRBV7-9	few	TRBJ2-7	TGTGCCAGCAGCTTACCTTCGACTCGCGAGCAGTACTTC	CASSLPSTREQYF
TRBD2	TRBV7-2	once	TRBJ2-5	TGTGCCAGCAGCGGGTTCGAGCGGGGGGACCAAGAGACCCAGTACTTC	CASSGFERGDQETQYF
TRBD1	TRBV27	-	TRBJ1-2	TGTGCCAGCAGTTTGGCTCCGGGACAGGGGAACTATGGCTACACCTTC	CASSLAPGQGNYGYTF
TRBD1	TRBV28	-	TRBJ2-6	TGTGCCTCAACCGGGACAGGGGGCGATAGCTCTGGGGCCAACGTCCTGACTTTC	CASTGTGGDSSGANVLTF
-	TRBV7-2	-	TRBJ2-3	TGTGCCAGCAGCTTAGGCCCTTTGGGCGCAGATACGCAGTATTTT	CASSLGPLGADTQYF
-	TRBV19	-	TRBJ1-3	TGTGCCAGTAGAACACGTCAGGGATTTCTCTCTGGAAACACCATATATTTT	CASRTRQGFLSGNTIYF
TRBD1	TRBV6-2/TRBV6-3	-	TRBJ2-5	TGTGCCAGCAGTTACGGGACAGCCCAAGAGACCCAGTACTTC	CASSYGTAQETQYF
-	TRBV29-1	-	TRBJ1-5	TGCAGCGTTGACGGGGGTAGCAATCAGCCCCAGCATTTT	CSVDGGSNQPQHF
-	TRBV30	-	TRBJ1-5	TGTGCCTGGAGACAGGGTGGTAGTAGCAATCAGCCCCAGCATTTT	CAWRQGGSSNQPQHF
-	TRBV7-3	-	TRBJ1-6	TGTGCCAGCAGCCTCTTAACCGGGGGGAATTCACCCCTCCACTTT	CASSLLTGGNSPLHF
TRBD2	TRBV5-6	-	TRBJ2-7	TGTGCCAGCAGCTCCCTAGCGGGAGCCCCCTACGAGCAGTACTTC	CASSSLAGAPYEQYF
TRBD2	TRBV7-2	-	TRBJ2-1	TGTGCCAGCAGCTTAGTAAATAGCGGGGGGGGCGATGAGCAGTTCTTC	CASSLVNSGGGDEQFF